Listed below are T cell receptor beta chains from one sample, sequenced in a study of blood T cell repertoires in COVID-19. Here immunoSEQ multiplex PCR was the method, and the copy in TCRdb shows in-frame clones only, minus some. The table includes about 210,000 clones, more than 80% detected once. The sequencing sample was made of PBMCs or T cells enriched from blood (not recorded which). These receptors all come from a woman under 30 who had recovered from COVID-19. Each CDR3 is given with its conserved first and last residue. The D gene is left open where the match is weak. Size tells how often a clone was seen (once, few, many) or the class of an expanded clone, and some rows leave it out.

.,TRBJ1-1,.,TRBV27,CASSLGGGNTEAFF,TGTGCCAGCAGTTTAGGGGGAGGGAACACTGAAGCTTTCTTT
.,TRBJ2-2,.,TRBV10-3,CAISESPDRYTGELFF,TGTGCCATCAGTGAGTCACCAGACAGGTACACCGGGGAGCTGTTTTTT
.,TRBJ1-2,.,TRBV4-1,CASSQDPLGGYGYTF,TGCGCCAGCAGCCAAGACCCTTTAGGGGGCTATGGCTACACCTTC
.,TRBJ1-2,.,TRBV9,CASSHGQNYGYTF,TGTGCCAGCAGTCACGGACAGAACTATGGCTACACCTTC
.,TRBJ2-1,TRBD2,TRBV3-1/TRBV3-2,CASSQGGTTLPPGLYNEQFF,TGTGCCAGCAGCCAAGGTGGGACTACCCTGCCCCCAGGACTCTACAATGAGCAGTTCTTC
.,TRBJ2-1,TRBD1,TRBV19,CASSFNRDRGEQFF,TGTGCCAGTAGTTTCAACCGGGACAGGGGTGAGCAGTTCTTC
.,TRBJ2-2,.,TRBV7-6,CASSLNRPTGELFF,TGTGCCAGCAGCTTAAACAGGCCCACCGGGGAGCTGTTTTTT
.,TRBJ1-3,.,TRBV10-3,CAISESGGSGNTIYF,TGTGCCATCAGTGAGTCAGGGGGCTCTGGAAACACCATATATTTT
.,TRBJ1-6,TRBD1,TRBV28,CASSGGQGYNSPLHF,TGTGCCAGCAGTGGCGGACAGGGTTATAATTCACCCCTCCACTTT
.,TRBJ1-2,TRBD1,TRBV5-1,CASSRQSGQMGGYTF,TGCGCCAGCAGCCGTCAATCGGGACAGATGGGCGGCTACACCTTC
.,TRBJ2-5,.,TRBV28,CASSLAGRGAETQYF,TGTGCCAGCAGCCTGGCGGGGAGGGGGGCGGAGACCCAGTACTTC
.,TRBJ2-7,.,TRBV5-1,CASSLNRLSSYEQYF,TGCGCCAGCAGCTTGAACAGACTAAGCTCCTACGAGCAGTACTTC
.,TRBJ1-4,TRBD1,TRBV9,CASSGQGLNEKLFF,TGTGCCAGCAGCGGACAGGGCCTTAATGAAAAACTGTTTTTT
.,TRBJ2-7,.,TRBV6-5,CASMANSYEQYF,TGTGCCAGCATGGCCAACTCCTACGAGCAGTACTTC
.,TRBJ1-1,.,TRBV12-5,CASGSPHGMGADTEAFF,TGTGCTAGTGGTTCGCCCCATGGAATGGGGGCCGACACTGAAGCTTTCTTT
.,TRBJ1-1,.,TRBV28,CASRGQGNTEAFF,TGTGCCAGCAGGGGGCAGGGTAACACTGAAGCTTTCTTT
.,TRBJ1-1,.,TRBV2,CASSEQPVTHGGTPEAFF,TGTGCCAGCAGCGAACAACCCGTTACACACGGAGGAACCCCTGAAGCTTTCTTT
.,TRBJ1-1,.,TRBV20-1,CSASQRGTTEAFF,TGCAGTGCAAGTCAAAGGGGAACGACTGAAGCTTTCTTT
.,TRBJ1-1,TRBD1,TRBV27,CASSLWGTDMNTEAFF,TGTGCCAGCAGTTTATGGGGGACAGACATGAACACTGAAGCTTTCTTT
few,TRBJ2-1,TRBD2,TRBV11-1,CASSLDLAGGNNEQFF,TGTGCCAGCAGCTTAGATTTAGCGGGGGGAAACAATGAGCAGTTCTTC
.,TRBJ2-5,.,TRBV10-2,CASSDTGTLGETQYF,TGCGCCAGCAGTGACACGGGGACTCTGGGAGAAACCCAGTACTTC
.,TRBJ2-3,TRBD2,TRBV12-5,CASGLGGGGSTDTQYF,TGTGCTAGTGGTTTGGGCGGCGGGGGGAGCACAGATACGCAGTATTTT
.,TRBJ1-3,.,TRBV5-1,CASSASGSRSGNTIYF,TGCGCCAGCAGCGCCTCGGGGTCCCGCTCTGGAAACACCATATATTTT